A selection of T cell receptor beta chains follows, all from one sample in a study of T cells in Graves' hyperthyroidism and ophthalmopathy. TCRdb passed the multiplex PCR reads through MiXCR, listing each CDR3 protein once. The sample contains fewer than 450,000 distinct CDR3 sequences, around an eighth of which appear only once. Sample: blood. Source of these receptors: a man aged 50-59 years with Graves' ophthalmopathy. Each CDR3 is given with its conserved first and last residue. A D gene is named only where the DNA matches it firmly. Clone size is shown for a subset of rows, as once, few, many or a class of expanded clone.

D gene	V gene	clone size	J gene	CDR3 DNA	CDR3 protein
.	TRBV2	many	TRBJ1-5	TGTGCCAGCAGTGAAACAGGGACATCCGGGCAGCCCCAGCATTTT	CASSETGTSGQPQHF
TRBD2	TRBV6-1	few	TRBJ2-2	TGTGCCAGCAGGGCGGGAGTCAACACCGGGGAGCTGTTTTTT	CASRAGVNTGELFF
TRBD2	TRBV20-1	many	TRBJ2-1	TGCAGTGCTAGGACCAGCGGGAGGACGGGGGAGCAGTTCTTC	CSARTSGRTGEQFF
TRBD2	TRBV6-4	.	TRBJ2-2	TGTGCCAGCAGTCCGGGACTACCCACCGGGGAGCTGTTTTTT	CASSPGLPTGELFF
.	TRBV11-2	few	TRBJ2-3	TGTGCCAGCAGCTTATTCACGCACACAGATACGCAGTATTTT	CASSLFTHTDTQYF
.	TRBV10-3	many	TRBJ2-2	TGTGCCATCAGCGGAGTGAACACCGGGGAGCTGTTTTTT	CAISGVNTGELFF
TRBD1	TRBV7-2	many	TRBJ2-5	TGTGCCAGCAGCTCGGACAGGAGGTTGGAGACCCAGTACTTC	CASSSDRRLETQYF
.	TRBV27	many	TRBJ2-3	TGTGCCAGCAGTTGGGGCACAGATACGCAGTATTTT	CASSWGTDTQYF
TRBD2	TRBV11-1	.	TRBJ2-7	TGTGCCAGCACCCTAGGGTCCAGCGGGATAACCTACGAGCAGTACTTC	CASTLGSSGITYEQYF
.	TRBV12-3/TRBV12-4	many	TRBJ2-5	TGTGCCAGCAGTCCCTCGACTGAAACTTCGGAGACCCAGTACTTC	CASSPSTETSETQYF
.	TRBV27	.	TRBJ1-4	TGTGCCAGCAGTCTCTCGGGGCGTGAAAAACTGTTTTTT	CASSLSGREKLFF
.	TRBV5-5	many	TRBJ2-5	TGTGCCAGCAGCTTGGAAGCACACCACCGCCAAGAGACCCAGTACTTC	CASSLEAHHRQETQYF
TRBD2	TRBV28	.	TRBJ2-1	TGTGCCAGCAGTTTGGTGAGCGGGAGGGTTTTCAATGAGCAGTTCTTC	CASSLVSGRVFNEQFF
TRBD2	TRBV7-9	.	TRBJ2-3	TGTGCCAGCAGCTTGTCTAGCGGGAGCTTAGATACGCAGTATTTT	CASSLSSGSLDTQYF
.	TRBV19	few	TRBJ1-1	TGTGCCAGTAGTAGGGACGGGCTCGCTGAAGCTTTCTTT	CASSRDGLAEAFF
.	TRBV18	many	TRBJ2-3	TGTGCCAGCTCCCAACCCCCAGATACGCAGTATTTT	CASSQPPDTQYF
TRBD2	TRBV7-9	.	TRBJ2-1	TGTGCCAGCAGCTTTCCAAGAGACGGGACTAGCCTGGAATTGAGCTCCTACAATGAGCAGTTCTTC	CASSFPRDGTSLELSSYNEQFF
.	TRBV7-9	few	TRBJ1-1	TGTGCCAGCAGCTTAGTCGGTCCAGGAGGGACCCCTGAAGCTTTCTTT	CASSLVGPGGTPEAFF
.	TRBV6-2/TRBV6-3	.	TRBJ1-1	TGTGCCAGCAGTTACTCTTGGGAAGGGAACACTGAAGCTTTCTTT	CASSYSWEGNTEAFF
TRBD1	TRBV19	.	TRBJ1-2	TGTGCCAGTAGTCCGGGGACAGGGGGCTCATTGGGCTACACCTTC	CASSPGTGGSLGYTF
TRBD2	TRBV6-4	few	TRBJ2-5	TGTGCCAGCAGCCTCCAGACTAGCACGGAGACCCAGTACTTC	CASSLQTSTETQYF
.	TRBV5-1	many	TRBJ2-7	TGCGCCAGCAGCCTGAACAGGGAGCAGTACTTC	CASSLNREQYF
.	TRBV7-6	few	TRBJ2-1	TGTGCCAGCAGCTTAGCGACTAACTACAATGAGCAGTTCTTC	CASSLATNYNEQFF
TRBD2	TRBV20-1	.	TRBJ2-2	TGCAGTGCCCAGGCCCTAGCGGGAGCGATGAACACCGGGGAGCTGTTTTTT	CSAQALAGAMNTGELFF
.	TRBV5-8	many	TRBJ1-2	TGTGCCAGCAGCCGGAGACAGGCCGACTATTCAAACTATGGCTACACCTTC	CASSRRQADYSNYGYTF
.	TRBV7-9	few	TRBJ1-1	TGTGCCAGCAGCTTAGCAGGACACGCCACTGAAGCTTTCTTT	CASSLAGHATEAFF
.	TRBV12-3/TRBV12-4	many	TRBJ2-1	TGTGCCAGCAGTGAGGACCCTTCTGAGCAGTTCTTC	CASSEDPSEQFF
.	TRBV29-1	.	TRBJ1-2	TGCAGCGTCTCGCCCAGGATGCGTGATAACTATGGCTACACCTTC	CSVSPRMRDNYGYTF
.	TRBV24-1	many	TRBJ1-2	TGTGCCACCAGTGATTTGGTGAACTATGGCTACACCTTC	CATSDLVNYGYTF
TRBD1	TRBV12-5	many	TRBJ1-1	TGTGCTAGTGGTTTTTCGGGGACAGGGGGGCCCACTGAAGCTTTCTTT	CASGFSGTGGPTEAFF
.	TRBV27	few	TRBJ2-7	TGTGCCAGCAGTTTGAGTAAGGAGGCCTACTACGAGCAGTACTTC	CASSLSKEAYYEQYF
TRBD1	TRBV18	many	TRBJ1-2	TGTGCCAGCTCACCACCGCGGGGGACAGCAACTTTTGGCTACACCTTC	CASSPPRGTATFGYTF
TRBD2	TRBV10-3	.	TRBJ2-3	TGTGCCATCAGTGCGACAGGATCCCCGGGTGGAGCGGGAGGTGGTACAGATACGCAGTATTTT	CAISATGSPGGAGGGTDTQYF
.	TRBV11-2	many	TRBJ2-2	TGTGCCAGCAGCTTAGACGAGATTAGGGAGCTGTTTTTT	CASSLDEIRELFF
.	TRBV30	many	TRBJ2-7	TGTGCCTGGAGTGTCTCGGTAGGGCAGTACTTC	CAWSVSVGQYF
.	TRBV19	.	TRBJ1-2	TGTGCCAGTAGTATTTCCCTTTCTCCGGGCGGCTACACCTTC	CASSISLSPGGYTF
TRBD2	TRBV19	.	TRBJ2-3	TGTGCCAGTAGGCCGGGAGGTGGTACAGATACGCAGTATTTT	CASRPGGGTDTQYF
TRBD2	TRBV28	.	TRBJ2-2	TGTGCCAGCAGTTTATGGACTAGCGGGAGGCACGGGGAGCTGTTTTTT	CASSLWTSGRHGELFF
TRBD1	TRBV3-1	many	TRBJ1-1	TGTGCCAGCAGACGGACAGGCTACACTGAAGCTTTCTTT	CASRRTGYTEAFF
.	TRBV24-1	.	TRBJ2-1	TGTGCCACCAGTGCCGCTGGGGCAGGAGAGGAGACCCAGTTCTTC	CATSAAGAGEETQFF
TRBD2	TRBV12-3/TRBV12-4	many	TRBJ2-3	TGTGCCAGCGCCACCGGAGTAGCGGGAGGAGGTACGCAGTATTTT	CASATGVAGGGTQYF
TRBD2	TRBV20-1	few	TRBJ2-3	TGCAGTGCTAGCGGGCCTAGACTAGCGGGAGTGCTAGATACGCAGTATTTT	CSASGPRLAGVLDTQYF
TRBD2	TRBV11-2	many	TRBJ2-7	TGTGCCAGCAGACAACTAGCGGGGAGGGACTTCTACGAGCAGTACTTC	CASRQLAGRDFYEQYF
TRBD2	TRBV2	many	TRBJ2-5	TGTGCCAGCAGTGCGGGAGGCTGGGAGACCCAGTACTTC	CASSAGGWETQYF
.	TRBV30	.	TRBJ1-3	TGTGCCTGTGATCCGGGACGTGGGTCTGGAAACACCATATATTTT	CACDPGRGSGNTIYF
.	TRBV27	few	TRBJ2-7	TGTGCCAGCAGTCTCCGGGACCACGGCGTCGAGCAGTACTTC	CASSLRDHGVEQYF
TRBD1	TRBV6-1	few	TRBJ2-1	TGTGCCAGCAGTTACTCTAGAGGCGGCGGACAGGGGCGTATCAACAATGAGCAGTTCTTC	CASSYSRGGGQGRINNEQFF
.	TRBV18	.	TRBJ2-3	TGTGCCAGCTCACCACCGAGTTGGGGCCCTAGCACAGATACGCAGTATTTT	CASSPPSWGPSTDTQYF
.	TRBV2	many	TRBJ1-1	TGTGCCAGCCAGCTTACCCCGGTCTCTGAAGCTTTCTTT	CASQLTPVSEAFF
TRBD1	TRBV10-1	.	TRBJ1-1	TGCGCCAGCAGTGAGTCTTCTGTCGGCAGGGGGACCACTGAAGCTTTCTTT	CASSESSVGRGTTEAFF
.	TRBV27	many	TRBJ1-5	TGTGCCAGCAGTTTCAGGGGCAATCAGCCCCAGCATTTT	CASSFRGNQPQHF
.	TRBV24-1	few	TRBJ1-5	TGTGCCACCAGTCCGTCGGGGGTTCGCAATCAGCCCCAGCATTTT	CATSPSGVRNQPQHF
TRBD2	TRBV5-1	many	TRBJ2-2	TGCGCCAGCAGCTTGGCCCGGGAAACCGGGACTAGCGGGAGGTCCGGGGAGCTGTTTTTT	CASSLARETGTSGRSGELFF
.	TRBV5-5	few	TRBJ2-2	TGTGCCAGCAGCTTGGCCGGGGGGAACAGGGCTGCCGGGGAGCTGTTTTTT	CASSLAGGNRAAGELFF
.	TRBV30	many	TRBJ1-1	TGTGCCTGGGGACTCGGGGGAGGGACTGAAGCTTTCTTT	CAWGLGGGTEAFF
.	TRBV6-1	.	TRBJ1-4	TGTGCCAGCAGTGAATCGGAACAGCCGACTGAAAAACTGTTTTTT	CASSESEQPTEKLFF
.	TRBV7-8	many	TRBJ1-5	TGTGCCAGCAGCCCCCTCGACAGCAGCAATCAGCCCCAGCATTTT	CASSPLDSSNQPQHF
.	TRBV20-1	.	TRBJ2-1	TGCAGTGCGGGGATAGACCAGTTCTTC	CSAGIDQFF
.	TRBV11-2	many	TRBJ2-2	TGTGCCAGCAGCTTCGGCACCTCGAACACCGGGGAGCTGTTTTTT	CASSFGTSNTGELFF